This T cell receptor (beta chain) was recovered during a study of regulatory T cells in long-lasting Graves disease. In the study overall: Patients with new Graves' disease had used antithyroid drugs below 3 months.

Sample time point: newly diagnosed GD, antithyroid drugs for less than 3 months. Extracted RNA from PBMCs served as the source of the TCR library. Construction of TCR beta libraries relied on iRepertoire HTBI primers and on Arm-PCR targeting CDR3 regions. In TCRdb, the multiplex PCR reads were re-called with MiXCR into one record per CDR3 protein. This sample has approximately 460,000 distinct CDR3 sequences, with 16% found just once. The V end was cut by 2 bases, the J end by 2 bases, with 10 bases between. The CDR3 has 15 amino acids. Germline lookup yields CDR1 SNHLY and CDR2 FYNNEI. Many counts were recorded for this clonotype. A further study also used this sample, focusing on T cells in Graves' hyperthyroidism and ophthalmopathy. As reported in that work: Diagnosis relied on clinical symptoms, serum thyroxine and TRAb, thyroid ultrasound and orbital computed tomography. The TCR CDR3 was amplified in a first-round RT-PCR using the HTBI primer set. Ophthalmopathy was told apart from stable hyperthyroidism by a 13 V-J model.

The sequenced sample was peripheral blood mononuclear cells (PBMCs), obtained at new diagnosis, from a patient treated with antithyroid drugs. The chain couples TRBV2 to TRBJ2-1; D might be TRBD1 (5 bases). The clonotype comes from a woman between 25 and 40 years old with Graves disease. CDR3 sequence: CASSEHRPTYNEQFF. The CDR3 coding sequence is TGTGCCAGCAGTGAACACAGGCCAACCTACAATGAGCAGTTCTTC.